These 25 T cell receptor beta chains were all obtained from the same sample, sequenced in a study of beta chain features in type 1 diabetes. The study reverse transcribed the entire isolated RNA, so it sequenced expressed TCRB transcripts. Sequencing used immunoSEQ multiplex PCR; TCRdb keeps in-frame clones, though not all of them. The data show 250,000 to 300,000 clones, about 7.8% seen once. The sample comprised central memory CD4+ T cells from blood. Receptors were obtained from a young woman in good health.

The chain couples TRBV18 to TRBJ2-7; D is unclear. CDR1 is KGHSH and CDR2 is LQKENI in the germline V gene. Trimming stripped 6 bases from V and 2 bases from J, with 14 bases between. The CDR3 runs to 14 residues. The chain's CDR3 is CASSPPDNPYEQYV. The CDR3 region has the DNA TGTGCCAGCTCGCCCCCCGACAACCCCTACGAGCAGTACGTC.

This clone was detected many times. The J gene is TRBJ2-3, the V gene TRBV2; perhaps D is TRBD1 or TRBD2 (6 bases each). Trimming stripped 6 bases from V and 4 bases from J, with 20 bases between. Per the germline V gene, CDR1 is SNHLY and CDR2 is FYNNEI. This CDR3 comprises 16 residues. As DNA, the CDR3 is TGTGCCAGCAGCCTAAGAGGGGGGATGAGACCAGATACGCAGTATTTT. Translating gives CASSLRGGMRPDTQYF. The full variable domain, in which reference TRBV2 and TRBJ2-3 provide the parts outside the CDR3, is EPEVTQTPSHQVTQMGQEVILRCVPISNHLYFYWYRQILGQKVEFLVSFYNNEISEKSEIFDDQFSVERPDGSNFTLKIRSTKLEDSAMYFCASSLRGGMRPDTQYFGPGTRLTVL.

This clone was recorded at least ten times. The sample carries other DNA sequences with the same CDR3. The V gene is TRBV11-2, the J gene TRBJ2-1; 8 bases agree with TRBD2. After removal of 1 base from V and 2 bases from J, the junction contained 1 base not matched to a gene. This CDR3 is built from 15 residues. Germline values: CDR1 SGHAT, CDR2 FQNNGV. CDR3 in DNA: TGTGCCAGCAGCTTAGGAGCGGGGGCCTACAATGAGCAGTTCTTC. Protein product: CASSLGAGAYNEQFF.

The rearrangement links TRBV15 to TRBJ2-2; TRBD2 matches 7 bases. From germline, CDR1 is LNHNV and CDR2 YYDKDF (reference sequence). This CDR3 has 16 amino acids. The trim removed 1 base at V and 10 bases at J, leaving 12 bases unmatched. The CDR3 loop is CATSRGGVAGGEELFF. CDR3 sequence (DNA): TGTGCCACCAGCAGAGGGGGAGTAGCGGGTGGGGAGGAGCTGTTTTTT.

This clone has only a few counts. This rearrangement joins TRBV4-1 to TRBJ1-3; 7 nucleotides match TRBD1. The CDR3 is made up of 17 amino acids. V gave up 2 bases and J gave up 1 base; unmatched junction bases: 8. The germline gives CDR1 MGHRA, CDR2 YSYEKL. The CDR3 bases are TGCGCCAGCAGCCAACTCCAGACAGGGATTTCTGGAAACACCATATATTTT. Translating it yields CASSQLQTGISGNTIYF.

This clone was seen a handful of times. The CDR3 DNA follows: TGCGCCAGCAGCTTAAACCGGGACCGAGCCTACGAGCAGTACGTC. Protein: CASSLNRDRAYEQYV. This sequence joins TRBV5-1 and TRBJ2-7; perhaps D is TRBD1 or TRBD2 (5 bases each). The CDR3 consists of 15 residues. Germline assignment: CDR1 SGHRS and CDR2 YFSETQ. V was shortened by 2 bases and J by 2 bases, with 14 bases between the two germline ends.

The chain has TRBV6-5 and TRBJ2-2, with TRBD1 identical over 8 bases. The ends lost 6 bases at V and 2 bases at J; junction bases unmatched: 2. This CDR3 has 14 residues. The germline V gene has CDR1 MNHEY and CDR2 SVGAGI. In nucleotides, the CDR3 is TGTGCCAGCAGGCCAGGGGGCAACACCGGGGAGCTGTTTTTT. Encoded protein: CASRPGGNTGELFF.

At least ten counts were recorded for this clone. The rearrangement joins TRBV2 to TRBJ2-5; the D is unclear. The V end lost 11 bases, the J end lost 4 bases, and 14 bases lay between the germline ends. Germline assignment: CDR1 SNHLY and CDR2 FYNNEI. The length of the CDR3 is 12 residues. CDR3 region: CARARVRETQYF. CDR3 sequence (DNA): TGTGCCCGAGCTCGGGTTAGAGAGACCCAGTACTTC.

There are a few counts of this clone. The chain combines TRBV5-1 with TRBJ2-3; no clear D gene. Trimming cost V 0 bases and J 2 bases, with 10 bases left between them. Germline CDR1 is SGHRS and CDR2 is YFSETQ. The length of the CDR3 is 15 residues. The CDR3 nucleotides read TGCGCCAGCAGCTTGGAACAGATGGACACAGATACGCAGTATTTT. It specifies CASSLEQMDTDTQYF.

V and J are TRBV5-1 and TRBJ2-5; no firm D call. Trimming stripped 2 bases from V and 7 bases from J, with 15 bases between. The germline V gene has CDR1 SGHRS and CDR2 YFSETQ. The CDR3 is made up of 14 amino acids. Written as DNA, the CDR3 is TGCGCCAGCAGCTTAGACCAACTTTTGGGGACCCAGTACTTC. As protein: CASSLDQLLGTQYF.

This clone was detected a few times. V gene TRBV25-1 combines with J gene TRBJ1-2, with TRBD1 as a possible D gene (6 bases). Germline V CDR1 and CDR2: MGHDK, SYGVNS. Trimming shortened V by 3 bases and J by 4 bases, and 18 bases separated the two germline ends. CDR3 size: 16 residues. The CDR3 coding sequence is TGTGCCAGCAGTGAGTGGACAGTACGTAGGGGCTATGGCTACACCTTC. Residues: CASSEWTVRRGYGYTF.

Only a few counts were recorded for this clone. The CDR3 protein is CASTGRAYEQYV. The DNA of the CDR3 is TGTGCCAGCACCGGTAGAGCCTACGAGCAGTACGTC. The chain combines TRBV6-4 with TRBJ2-7; D is ambiguous. This CDR3 contains 12 residues. V shed 7 bases and J shed 2 bases, with 9 bases lying between them. Germline-derived CDR1 and CDR2 are MRHNA and SNTAGT.

In this sample, this clone turned up a few times. The rearrangement joins TRBV10-3 to TRBJ2-3; D gene unclear. Germline V lookup: CDR1 ENHRY, CDR2 SYGVKD. This CDR3 has 13 amino acids. With 8 bases removed from V and 1 base from J, the gap between germline ends came to 10 bases. The CDR3 protein is CAISDTGTDTQYF. CDR3 sequence (DNA): TGTGCCATCTCAGATACGGGCACAGATACGCAGTATTTT.

This rearrangement joins TRBV6-1 to TRBJ1-1, with a tentative D call TRBD1 (5 bases). Looked up from germline, CDR1 is MNHNS and CDR2 is SASEGT. V shed 6 bases and J shed 4 bases, with 15 bases lying between them. There are 14 residues in the CDR3. In DNA, the CDR3 is TGTGCCAGCAGCCTCCGGGACCGCCGCACTGAAGCTTTCTTT. Amino acids: CASSLRDRRTEAFF.

The chain combines TRBV9 with TRBJ2-6; D is uncertain. Per the germline V gene, CDR1 is SGDLS and CDR2 is YYNGEE. The ends were cut back, 2 bases at V and 3 bases at J, with 12 bases in the middle. This CDR3 has 16 amino acids. DNA for the CDR3: TGTGCCAGCAGCGTGGCGCCCGTTATTGGGGCCAACGTCCTGACTTTC. Translated: CASSVAPVIGANVLTF. The full variable domain, its missing parts supplied by reference TRBV9 and TRBJ2-6, is DSGVTQTPKHLITATGQRVTLRCSPRSGDLSVYWYQQSLDQGLQFLIQYYNGEERAKGNILERFSAQQFPDLHSELNLSSLELGDSALYFCASSVAPVIGANVLTFGAGSRLTVL.

This sequence joins TRBV7-3 and TRBJ2-3; D gene ambiguous. V lost 4 bases, J lost 5 bases, and 10 bases lay in between. The germline V gene has CDR1 SGHTA and CDR2 FQGTGA. The CDR3 spans 13 residues. Written as DNA, the CDR3 is TGTGCCAGCAGCTCGCCGATGGAAGATACGCAGTATTTT. Protein sequence: CASSSPMEDTQYF.

This clone was picked up many times. The gene calls are TRBV14 and TRBJ2-7, with D unclear. V lost 4 bases and J lost 3, with 13 bases in between. There are 14 residues in the CDR3. The germline V gene has CDR1 SGHDN and CDR2 FVKESK. The CDR3 bases are TGTGCCAGCAGCCTGAATTCCGGTTTCTACGAGCAGTACGTC. It encodes CASSLNSGFYEQYV.

V and J are TRBV6-4 and TRBJ2-1; D is unresolved. Looked up from germline, CDR1 is MRHNA and CDR2 is SNTAGT. This CDR3 is 13 amino acids long. V lost 4 bases to trimming and J lost 7 bases, with 11 bases between them. This CDR3 is CASSADIGNEQFF. CDR3 in DNA: TGTGCCAGCAGTGCAGACATCGGTAATGAGCAGTTCTTC.

The chain combines TRBV4-1 with TRBJ1-6; D uncertain. The CDR3 is made up of 15 amino acids. Germline values: CDR1 MGHRA, CDR2 YSYEKL. V was shortened by 0 bases and J by 1 base, with 4 bases between the two germline ends. CDR3 in DNA: TGCGCCAGCAGCCAAGAAGCATCCTATAATTCACCCCTCCACTTT. Translation gives CASSQEASYNSPLHF.

This clone has a count of ten or more. The CDR3 DNA reads TGTGCCAGTAGTTCCCGGGACGGATTAGCCAAAAACATTCAGTACTTC. Its translation: CASSSRDGLAKNIQYF. The rearrangement links TRBV19 to TRBJ2-4; tentatively, D is TRBD1 or TRBD2 (5 bases each). V lost 5 bases and J 0 bases, leaving 14 bases between the germline ends. Germline V gives CDR1 LNHDA, CDR2 SQIVND (reference sequence). This CDR3 is built from 16 residues.

This clone was counted only a few times. The chain recombines TRBV7-8 with TRBJ2-7; D remains unclear. In germline, CDR1 is SGHVS, CDR2 FQNEAQ. Trimming shortened V by 1 base and J by 0 bases, and 1 base separated the two germline ends. The CDR3 has 12 amino acids. CDR3 nucleotide sequence: TGTGCCAGCAGCTTAGTCTCCTACGAGCAGTACTTC. This sequence encodes CASSLVSYEQYF.

This chain joins TRBV14 and TRBJ2-3, with D perhaps TRBD1 (6 bases). The CDR3 has 16 residues. With 4 bases removed from V and 5 bases from J, the gap between germline ends came to 19 bases. Germline V gene data show CDR1 as SGHDN and CDR2 as FVKESK. The DNA of the CDR3 is TGTGCCAGCAGCCCCTCGCGACTACCACAGGGAGATACGCAGTATTTT. Translating gives CASSPSRLPQGDTQYF.

This clone was seen a handful of times. The rearrangement uses TRBV7-2 and TRBJ1-1, with no clear D. Trimming pared 6 bases from V and 0 bases from J, leaving 8 bases between. Germline CDR1 is SGHTA and CDR2 is FQGNSA. This CDR3 contains 13 residues. This CDR3 reads CASRVTLNTEAFF. The CDR3 DNA is TGTGCCAGCAGGGTAACCTTGAACACTGAAGCTTTCTTT.

This clone was observed a few times. The gene calls are TRBV7-2 and TRBJ2-7; no firm D call. The CDR3 covers 13 residues. Trimming removed 2 bases from V and 7 bases from J, with 12 bases in between. Germline V CDR1 and CDR2: SGHTA, FQGNSA. CDR3 sequence: CASSLLGIAEQYF. For the CDR3, the DNA is TGTGCCAGCAGCTTATTAGGGATTGCAGAGCAGTACTTC.

In its sample, this clone was seen a few times. The chain combines TRBV5-1 with TRBJ2-7; no clear D gene. Per the germline V gene, CDR1 is SGHRS and CDR2 is YFSETQ. CDR3 length: 14 residues. V shed 5 bases and J shed 5 bases, with 17 bases lying between them. The CDR3 DNA sequence: TGCGCCAGCAGTCTCTACGGCCAAGGCAACGAGCAGTACTTC. Translated, it gives CASSLYGQGNEQYF.